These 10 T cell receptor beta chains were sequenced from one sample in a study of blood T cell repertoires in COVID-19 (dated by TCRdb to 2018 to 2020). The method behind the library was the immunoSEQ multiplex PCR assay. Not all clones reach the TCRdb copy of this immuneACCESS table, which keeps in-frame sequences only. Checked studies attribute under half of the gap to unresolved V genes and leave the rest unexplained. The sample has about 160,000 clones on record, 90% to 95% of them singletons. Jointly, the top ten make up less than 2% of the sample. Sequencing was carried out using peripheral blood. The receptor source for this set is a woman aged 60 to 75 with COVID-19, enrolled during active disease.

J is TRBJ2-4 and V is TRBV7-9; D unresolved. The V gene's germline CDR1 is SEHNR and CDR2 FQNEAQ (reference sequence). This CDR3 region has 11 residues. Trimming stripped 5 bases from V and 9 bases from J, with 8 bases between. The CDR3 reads CASSADIIQYF. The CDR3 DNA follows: TGTGCCAGCAGCGCAGACATCATTCAGTACTTC.

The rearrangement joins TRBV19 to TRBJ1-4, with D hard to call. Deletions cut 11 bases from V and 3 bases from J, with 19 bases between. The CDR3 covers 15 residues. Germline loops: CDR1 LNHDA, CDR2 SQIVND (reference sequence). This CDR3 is CACSREGSPNEKLFF. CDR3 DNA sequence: TGTGCCTGCAGTCGCGAGGGATCACCTAATGAAAAACTGTTTTTT.

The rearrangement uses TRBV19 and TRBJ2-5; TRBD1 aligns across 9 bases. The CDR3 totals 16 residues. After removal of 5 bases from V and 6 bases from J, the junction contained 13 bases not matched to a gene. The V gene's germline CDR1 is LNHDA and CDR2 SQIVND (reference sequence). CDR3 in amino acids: CASSSWTGQGMKTQYF. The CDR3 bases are TGTGCCAGTAGTTCATGGACAGGACAGGGGATGAAGACCCAGTACTTC.

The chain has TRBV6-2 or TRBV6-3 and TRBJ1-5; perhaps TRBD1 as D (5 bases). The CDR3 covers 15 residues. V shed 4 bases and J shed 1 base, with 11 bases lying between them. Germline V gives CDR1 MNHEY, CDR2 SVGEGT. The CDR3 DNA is TGTGCCAGCAGTTTCTGGGACTTGAGCAATCAGCCCCAGCATTTT. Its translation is CASSFWDLSNQPQHF.

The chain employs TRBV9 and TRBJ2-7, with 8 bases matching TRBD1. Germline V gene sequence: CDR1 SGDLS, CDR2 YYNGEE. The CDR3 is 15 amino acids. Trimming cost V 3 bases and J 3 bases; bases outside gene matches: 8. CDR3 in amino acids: CASSATGTGRYEQYF. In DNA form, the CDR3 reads TGTGCCAGCAGCGCGACCGGGACAGGTCGCTACGAGCAGTACTTC.

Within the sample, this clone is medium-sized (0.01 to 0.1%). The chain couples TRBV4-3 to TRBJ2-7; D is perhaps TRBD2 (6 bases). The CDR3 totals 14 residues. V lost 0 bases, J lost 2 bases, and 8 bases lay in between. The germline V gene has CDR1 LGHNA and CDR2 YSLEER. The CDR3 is CASSQEWGAYEQYF. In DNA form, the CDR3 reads TGCGCCAGCAGCCAAGAGTGGGGGGCCTACGAGCAGTACTTC.

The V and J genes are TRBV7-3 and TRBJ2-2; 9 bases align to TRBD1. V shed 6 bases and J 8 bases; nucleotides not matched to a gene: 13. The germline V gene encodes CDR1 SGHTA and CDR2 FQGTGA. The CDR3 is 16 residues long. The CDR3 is CASSSNPGQGSGELFF. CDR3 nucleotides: TGTGCCAGCAGTTCAAATCCGGGACAGGGCTCAGGGGAGCTGTTTTTT.

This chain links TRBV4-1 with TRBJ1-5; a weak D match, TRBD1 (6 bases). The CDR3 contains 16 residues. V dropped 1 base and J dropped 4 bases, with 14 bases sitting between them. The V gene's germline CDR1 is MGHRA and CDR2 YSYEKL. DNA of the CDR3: TGCGCCAGCAGCCAAGTTCGGGGGGGCTTGAATCAGCCCCAGCATTTT. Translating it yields CASSQVRGGLNQPQHF.

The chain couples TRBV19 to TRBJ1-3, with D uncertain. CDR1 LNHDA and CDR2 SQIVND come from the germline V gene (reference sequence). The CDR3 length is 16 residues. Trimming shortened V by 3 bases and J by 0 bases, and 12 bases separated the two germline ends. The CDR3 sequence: CASSIAEVGSGNTIYF. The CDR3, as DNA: TGTGCCAGTAGTATCGCCGAGGTCGGCTCTGGAAACACCATATATTTT.

CDR3 protein: CAISARQGEGNEQFF. DNA of the CDR3: TGTGCCATCAGTGCGAGACAGGGCGAGGGCAATGAGCAGTTCTTC. This chain uses TRBV10-3 with TRBJ2-1; TRBD1 matches at 7 bases. V was pared by 4 bases and J by 6 bases, with 9 bases of the junction left unmatched. Germline CDR1 reads ENHRY; CDR2 reads SYGVKD. CDR3 size: 15 residues.